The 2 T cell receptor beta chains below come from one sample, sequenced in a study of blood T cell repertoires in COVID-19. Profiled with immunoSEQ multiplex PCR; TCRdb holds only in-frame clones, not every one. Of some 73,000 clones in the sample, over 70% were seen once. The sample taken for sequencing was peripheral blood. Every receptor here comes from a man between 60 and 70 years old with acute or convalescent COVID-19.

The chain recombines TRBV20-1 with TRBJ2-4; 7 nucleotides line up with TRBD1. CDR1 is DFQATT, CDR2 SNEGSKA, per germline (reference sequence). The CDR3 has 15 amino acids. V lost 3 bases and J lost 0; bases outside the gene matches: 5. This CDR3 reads CSASKQGLAKNIQYF. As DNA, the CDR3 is TGCAGTGCTAGTAAACAGGGGCTAGCCAAAAACATTCAGTACTTC.

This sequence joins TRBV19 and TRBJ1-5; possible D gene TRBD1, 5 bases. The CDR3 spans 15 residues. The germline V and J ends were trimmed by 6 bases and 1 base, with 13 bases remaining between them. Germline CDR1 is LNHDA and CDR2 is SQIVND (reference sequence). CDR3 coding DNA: TGTGCCAGTAGGGGGGGACTAGGGAGCAATCAGCCCCAGCATTTT. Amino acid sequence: CASRGGLGSNQPQHF.